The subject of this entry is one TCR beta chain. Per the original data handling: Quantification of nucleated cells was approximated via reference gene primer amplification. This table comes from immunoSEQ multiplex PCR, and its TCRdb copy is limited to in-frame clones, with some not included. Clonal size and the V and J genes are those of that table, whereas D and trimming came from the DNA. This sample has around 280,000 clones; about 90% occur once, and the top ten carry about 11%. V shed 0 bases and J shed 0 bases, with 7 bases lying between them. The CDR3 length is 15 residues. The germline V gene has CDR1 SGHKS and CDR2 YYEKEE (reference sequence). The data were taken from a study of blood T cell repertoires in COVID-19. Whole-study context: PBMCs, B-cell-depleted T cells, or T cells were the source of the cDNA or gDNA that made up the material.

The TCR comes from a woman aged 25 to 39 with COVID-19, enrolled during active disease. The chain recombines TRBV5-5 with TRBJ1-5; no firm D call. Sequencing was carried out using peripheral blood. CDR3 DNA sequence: TGTGCCAGCAGCTTGGATTTAGTTAGCAATCAGCCCCAGCATTTT. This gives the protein CASSLDLVSNQPQHF.